This T cell receptor (beta chain) was obtained from a study of beta chain features in type 1 diabetes. By way of CD45RO/CCR7/CD25/CD127/CD95/CD27, the CD4+ regulatory, stem cell-like memory, central memory and naive cells were sorted. The study reverse transcribed the entire isolated RNA, so it sequenced expressed TCRB transcripts. Some clones are missing from TCRdb's copy, which holds only in-frame ones; the method was immunoSEQ multiplex PCR. The profile shows 100,000 to 150,000 clones, roughly 10% of them singletons. Looked up from germline, CDR1 is LNHDA and CDR2 is SQIVND (reference sequence). This CDR3 spans 14 amino acids. V lost 6 bases and J lost 8; bases outside the gene matches: 5. Study-wide findings and caveats: Patients' naive, central memory and Treg TCRB repertoires seemed closer to one another than those of healthy donors. At VDJ recombination sites, type 1 diabetes patients had fewer insertions and more deleted nucleotides. There was a moderate but significant shortening of TCRB CDR3s in all four CD4+ subsets of Type 1 diabetes patients.

With regard to this clone: Its cognate antigen is unknown.

This rearrangement joins TRBV19 to TRBJ2-1; 12 bases are shared with TRBD2. The source of this sequence is a man aged 30 to 45 with type 1 diabetes. Sequencing input: central memory CD4+ T cells from blood. The CDR3 sequence: CASRPSGGVYEQFF. The DNA for the CDR3 is TGTGCCAGTAGGCCTAGCGGGGGGGTCTATGAGCAGTTCTTC.